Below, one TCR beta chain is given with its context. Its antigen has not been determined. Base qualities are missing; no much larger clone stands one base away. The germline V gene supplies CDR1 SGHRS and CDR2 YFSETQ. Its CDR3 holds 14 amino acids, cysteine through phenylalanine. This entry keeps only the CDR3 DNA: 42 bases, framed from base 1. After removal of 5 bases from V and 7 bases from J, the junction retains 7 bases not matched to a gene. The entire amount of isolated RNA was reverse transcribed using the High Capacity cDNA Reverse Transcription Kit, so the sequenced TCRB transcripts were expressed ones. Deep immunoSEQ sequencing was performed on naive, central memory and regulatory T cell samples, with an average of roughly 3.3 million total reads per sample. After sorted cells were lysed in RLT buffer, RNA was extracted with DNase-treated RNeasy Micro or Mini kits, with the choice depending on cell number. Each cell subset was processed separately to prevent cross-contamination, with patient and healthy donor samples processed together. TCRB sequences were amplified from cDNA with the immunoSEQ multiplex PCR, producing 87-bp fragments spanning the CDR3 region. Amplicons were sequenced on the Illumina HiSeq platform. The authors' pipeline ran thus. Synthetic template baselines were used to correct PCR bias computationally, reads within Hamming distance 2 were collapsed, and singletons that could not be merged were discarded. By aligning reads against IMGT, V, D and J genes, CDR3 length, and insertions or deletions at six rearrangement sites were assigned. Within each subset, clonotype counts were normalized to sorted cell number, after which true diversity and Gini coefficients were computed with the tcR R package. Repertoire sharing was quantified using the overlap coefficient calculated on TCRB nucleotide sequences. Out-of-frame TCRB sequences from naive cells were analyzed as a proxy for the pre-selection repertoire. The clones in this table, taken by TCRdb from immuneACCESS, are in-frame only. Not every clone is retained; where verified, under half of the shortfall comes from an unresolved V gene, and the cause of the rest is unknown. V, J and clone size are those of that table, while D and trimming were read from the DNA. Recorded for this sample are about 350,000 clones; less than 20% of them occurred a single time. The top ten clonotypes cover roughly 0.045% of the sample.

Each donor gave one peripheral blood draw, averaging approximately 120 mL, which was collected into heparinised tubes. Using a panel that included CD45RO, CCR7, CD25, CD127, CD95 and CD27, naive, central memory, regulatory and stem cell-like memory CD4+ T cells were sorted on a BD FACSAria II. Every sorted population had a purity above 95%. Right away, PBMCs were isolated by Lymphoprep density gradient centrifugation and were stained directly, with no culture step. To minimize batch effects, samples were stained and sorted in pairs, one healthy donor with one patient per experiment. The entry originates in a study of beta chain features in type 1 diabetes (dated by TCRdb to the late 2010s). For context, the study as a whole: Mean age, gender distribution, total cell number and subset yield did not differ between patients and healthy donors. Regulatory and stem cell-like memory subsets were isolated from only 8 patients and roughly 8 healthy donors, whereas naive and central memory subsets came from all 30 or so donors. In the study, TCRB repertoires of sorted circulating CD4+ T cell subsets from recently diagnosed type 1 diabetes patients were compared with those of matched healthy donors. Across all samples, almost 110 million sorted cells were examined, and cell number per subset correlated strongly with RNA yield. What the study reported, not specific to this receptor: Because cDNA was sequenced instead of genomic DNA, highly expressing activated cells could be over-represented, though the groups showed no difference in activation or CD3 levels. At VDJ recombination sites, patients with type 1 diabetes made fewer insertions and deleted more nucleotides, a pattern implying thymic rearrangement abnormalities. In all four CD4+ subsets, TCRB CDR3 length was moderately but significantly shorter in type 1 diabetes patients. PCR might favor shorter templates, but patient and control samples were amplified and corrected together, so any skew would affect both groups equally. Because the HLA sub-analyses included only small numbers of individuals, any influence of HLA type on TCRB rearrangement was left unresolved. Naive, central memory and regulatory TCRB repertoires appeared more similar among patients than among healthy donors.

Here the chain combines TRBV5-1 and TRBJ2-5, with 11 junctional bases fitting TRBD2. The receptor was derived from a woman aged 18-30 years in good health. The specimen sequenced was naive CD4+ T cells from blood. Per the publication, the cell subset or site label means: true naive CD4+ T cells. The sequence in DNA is TGCGCCAGCAGGACATTGACTAGCGGGGCGACCCAGTACTTC. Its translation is CASRTLTSGATQYF.